Following are 15 T cell receptor beta chains from one sample sequenced in a study of metastatic and nonmetastatic thyroid tumors. MiXCR re-clonotyped the PCR reads for TCRdb. The table lists around 41,000 clones, less than 3.5% of them singletons. No treatment had been given to any patient before thyroid surgery. Material: blood. The receptors were sampled from a female donor with papillary thyroid cancer or a benign thyroid nodule (not recorded which). Some clones in this sample may be carry-over from other donors' samples.

This clone was seen repeatedly, ten times or more. The chain is built from TRBV19 and TRBJ2-6; D ambiguous. The CDR3 consists of 13 residues. V lost 7 bases, J lost 2 bases, and 6 bases lay in between. The germline V gene encodes CDR1 LNHDA and CDR2 SQIVND (reference sequence). The CDR3 region is CASTWAGANVLTF. DNA for the CDR3: TGTGCCAGTACTTGGGCTGGGGCCAACGTCCTGACTTTC.

The chain uses TRBV6-1 and TRBJ2-3; D is unresolved. The CDR3 spans 13 residues. Per the germline V gene, CDR1 is MNHNS and CDR2 is SASEGT. V gave up 4 bases and J gave up 4 bases, with 9 bases separating them. The chain's CDR3 is CASSGAGSDTQYF. In DNA form, the CDR3 reads TGTGCCAGCAGTGGGGCCGGGTCAGATACGCAGTATTTT.

In regard to this clone: A clone one base away is much larger, so this may be a read error. The CDR3 coding sequence is TGTGCCAGCAGTTTAGCGGGAGGTGGAACCGGGGAGCTGCTTTTT. Its translation: CASSLAGGGTGELLF. The chain is built from TRBV6-2 or TRBV6-3 and TRBJ2-2, with 10 bases fitting TRBD2. CDR1 is MNHEY, CDR2 SVGEGT, per germline. The CDR3 totals 15 residues.

The rearrangement joins TRBV20-1 to TRBJ2-3; 8 bases match TRBD1. The CDR3 consists of 11 residues. The germline V gene has CDR1 DFQATT and CDR2 SNEGSKA (reference sequence). With 7 bases clipped from V and 4 bases from J, the junction kept 1 base outside the gene matches. The CDR3 region is CSGTGPDTQYF. CDR3 DNA sequence: TGCAGTGGGACAGGGCCAGATACGCAGTATTTT.

CDR3 protein: CASSPSTGYEQYV. CDR3 DNA sequence: TGTGCCAGCAGCCCCAGCACAGGGTACGAGCAGTACGTC. This chain links TRBV7-2 with TRBJ2-7; D is possibly TRBD1 (6 bases). This CDR3 has 13 residues. Looked up from germline, CDR1 is SGHTA and CDR2 is FQGNSA. V was clipped by 5 bases and J by 4 bases, with 12 bases between them.

The CDR3, as DNA: TGTGCCAGCAGCTCAGGGGATCCCACAGATACGCAGTATTTT. It is translated as CASSSGDPTDTQYF. V is TRBV7-3 and J is TRBJ2-3; a possible D gene is TRBD1 (6 bases). Germline V gene lookup returns CDR1 SGHTA and CDR2 FQGTGA. The CDR3 is made up of 14 amino acids. Between the trimmed V and J ends, which lost 4 bases and 2 bases, there was a span of 10 bases.

This clone has a handful of counts. This sequence joins TRBV6-1 and TRBJ1-1; weak D call: TRBD1 (6 bases). V was trimmed by 0 bases and J by 4 bases, leaving 12 bases between them. CDR3 size: 15 residues. The germline V gene has CDR1 MNHNS and CDR2 SASEGT. In DNA form, the CDR3 reads TGTGCCAGCAGTGAAGCTAGGGGGGCGGTCACTGAAGCTTTCTTT. Protein sequence: CASSEARGAVTEAFF.

This clone was observed many times. This chain joins TRBV6-5 and TRBJ2-5; 8 nucleotides match TRBD2. This CDR3 comprises 19 residues. V trimming: 2 bases; J trimming: 1 base; junction bases outside the gene matches: 15. Germline loops: CDR1 MNHEY, CDR2 SVGAGI. CDR3 region: CASSYGSTGTRKPQETQYF. CDR3 sequence (DNA): TGTGCCAGCAGTTACGGGTCAACCGGGACTAGAAAACCCCAAGAGACCCAGTACTTC.

Points on this clone: No conserved phenylalanine or tryptophan ends this CDR3, so it is likely a read error. The chain combines TRBV28 with TRBJ2-7, with 10 bases aligning to TRBD2. Trimming removed 10 bases from V and 1 base from J; junction bases left unmatched: 13. CDR1 is MDHEN, CDR2 SYDVKM, per germline. The length of the CDR3 is 16 residues. The chain's CDR3 is CAIETSGFYTSYEQYI. Here the CDR3 DNA reads TGTGCCATAGAGACTAGCGGGTTTTATACATCCTACGAGCAGTACATC.

This clone was picked up many times. The gene calls are TRBV7-9 and TRBJ2-3; D unresolved. V was cut by 1 base and J by 2 bases, with 7 bases left in between. Germline-derived CDR1 and CDR2 are SEHNR and FQNEAQ (reference sequence). The CDR3 has 14 residues. CDR3 bases: TGTGCCAGCAGCTTAGAGAGTCCCACAGATACGCAGTATTTT. Translated, it gives CASSLESPTDTQYF.

There are many counts of this clone. The J gene is TRBJ2-2, the V gene TRBV7-6; 8 bases agree with TRBD1. The germline gives CDR1 SGHVS, CDR2 FNYEAQ. The junction had 3 bases not matched to a gene; V was cut back by 2 bases and J by 7 bases. The CDR3 has 14 residues. The CDR3, as DNA: TGTGCCAGCAGCTTACCAGGGGGCATCGGGGAGCTGTTTTTT. Protein sequence: CASSLPGGIGELFF. The variable domain in full, completed from reference TRBV7-6 and TRBJ2-2, reads GAGVSQSPRYKVTKRGQDVALRCDPISGHVSLYWYRQALGQGPEFLTYFNYEAQQDKSGLPNDRFSAERPEGSISTLTIQRTEQRDSAMYRCASSLPGGIGELFFGEGSRLTVL.

This clone was detected only once. This chain joins TRBV30 and TRBJ1-1; D gene uncertain. The CDR3 is 15 residues long. V was pared by 4 bases and J by 1 base, with 16 bases between. CDR1 is GTSNPN, CDR2 SVGIG, per germline (reference sequence). CDR3 nucleotide sequence: TGTGCCTGGACCGAATCCGGGCTCGAGAACACTGAAGCTTTCTTT. Its translation: CAWTESGLENTEAFF.

This clone was detected ten times or more. The chain combines TRBV10-3 with TRBJ1-4; D not resolved. The V end was cut by 3 bases, the J end by 7 bases, with 9 bases between. Germline V gene lookup returns CDR1 ENHRY and CDR2 SYGVKD. The CDR3 loop spans 13 amino acids. The CDR3 DNA sequence: TGTGCCATCAGTGACCCGGGCCGTGAAAAACTGTTTTTT. Encoded protein: CAISDPGREKLFF.

A few counts support this clone. V is TRBV6-6 and J is TRBJ2-2; the match to TRBD1 covers 9 bases. J was trimmed by 6 bases and V by 0 bases; bases with no gene match: 5. Germline V gene lookup returns CDR1 MNHNY and CDR2 SVGAGI (reference sequence). The CDR3 is 16 residues long. CDR3 in DNA: TGTGCCAGCAGTTACTCATTCGACAGGGGGTCCGGGGAGCTGTTTTTT. This codes for CASSYSFDRGSGELFF.

This clone was found many times. The CDR3 region has the DNA TGTGCCAGCAGTTGGGGGGTTTCGGTATCGTACGAGCAGTACTTC. Encoded protein: CASSWGVSVSYEQYF. The J gene is TRBJ2-7, the V gene TRBV12-3 or TRBV12-4, with a possible D match to TRBD2 (6 bases). V lost 4 bases and J 4 bases, leaving 17 bases between the germline ends. The length of the CDR3 is 15 residues.